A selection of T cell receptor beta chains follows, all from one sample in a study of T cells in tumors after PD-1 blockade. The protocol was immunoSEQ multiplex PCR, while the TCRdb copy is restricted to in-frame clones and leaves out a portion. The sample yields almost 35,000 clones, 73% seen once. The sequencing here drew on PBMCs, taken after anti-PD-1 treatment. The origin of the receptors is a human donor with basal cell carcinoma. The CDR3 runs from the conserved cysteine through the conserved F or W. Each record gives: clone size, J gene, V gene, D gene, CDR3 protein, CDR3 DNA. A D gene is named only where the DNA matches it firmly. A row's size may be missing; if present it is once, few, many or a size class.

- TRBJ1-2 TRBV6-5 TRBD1 CASSRDSAYGYTF TGTGCCAGCAGCAGGGACAGCGCCTATGGCTACACCTTC
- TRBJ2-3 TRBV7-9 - CASSSGLDTQYF TGTGCCAGCAGCTCGGGCCTAGATACGCAGTATTTT
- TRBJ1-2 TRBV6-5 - CASSTTGREIGYTF TGTGCCAGCAGTACGACCGGGAGGGAGATTGGCTACACCTTC
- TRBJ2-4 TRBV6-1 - CASSENRALQYF TGTGCCAGCAGTGAGAACCGGGCCCTTCAGTACTTC
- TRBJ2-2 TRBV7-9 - CASSPRRGGTGELFF TGTGCCAGCAGCCCACGAAGAGGGGGAACCGGGGAGCTGTTTTTT
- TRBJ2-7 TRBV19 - CASSSRDSLAYEQYF TGTGCCAGTAGTTCCCGGGACTCCCTTGCCTACGAGCAGTACTTC
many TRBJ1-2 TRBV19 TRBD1 CASSPERGRGGSGYTF TGTGCCAGTAGCCCCGAAAGGGGGCGGGGGGGAAGTGGCTACACCTTC
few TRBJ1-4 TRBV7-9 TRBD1 CASSPRTGAANEKLFF TGTGCCAGCAGCCCCCGGACAGGGGCAGCTAATGAAAAACTGTTTTTT
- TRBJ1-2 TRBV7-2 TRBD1 CASSTDRRNNYGYTF TGTGCCAGCAGCACGGACAGGAGAAATAACTATGGCTACACCTTC
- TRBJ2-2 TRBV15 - CATSRENRENTGELFF TGTGCCACCAGCAGAGAAAACAGGGAGAACACCGGGGAGCTGTTTTTT
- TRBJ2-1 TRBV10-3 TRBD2 CAIRGLADLDEQFF TGTGCCATCCGAGGACTAGCGGACTTGGATGAGCAGTTCTTC
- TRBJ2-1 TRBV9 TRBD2 CASRPTSGGAEQFF TGTGCCAGCAGGCCCACTAGCGGGGGCGCTGAGCAGTTCTTC
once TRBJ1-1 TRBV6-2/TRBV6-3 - CASSTGENTEAFF TGTGCCAGCAGCACCGGGGAGAACACTGAAGCTTTCTTT
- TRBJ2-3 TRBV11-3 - CASSETPTQYF TGTGCCAGCAGCGAGACTCCGACGCAGTATTTT
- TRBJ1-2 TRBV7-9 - CASSPRGGEYYGYTF TGTGCCAGCAGCCCTCGGGGGGGGGAGTACTATGGCTACACCTTC
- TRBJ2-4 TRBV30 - CAWKEGGNIQYF TGTGCCTGGAAGGAGGGAGGAAACATTCAGTACTTC
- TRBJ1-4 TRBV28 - CASRDEKLFF TGTGCCAGCAGGGATGAAAAACTGTTTTTT
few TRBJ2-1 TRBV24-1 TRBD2 CATRGTSGNNEQFF TGTGCCACCAGGGGGACTAGCGGGAACAATGAGCAGTTCTTC
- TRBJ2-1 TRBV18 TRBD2 CASFSHAGGLADFNEQFF TGTGCCAGCTTTTCGCACGCCGGGGGACTAGCGGATTTCAATGAGCAGTTCTTC
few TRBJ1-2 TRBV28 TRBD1 CASSLPSWDRGIYGYTF TGTGCCAGCAGTTTACCCTCTTGGGACAGGGGAATCTATGGCTACACCTTC
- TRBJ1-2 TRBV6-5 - CAGSYFSRGYGYTF TGTGCCGGCAGTTACTTTTCCAGGGGCTATGGCTACACCTTC